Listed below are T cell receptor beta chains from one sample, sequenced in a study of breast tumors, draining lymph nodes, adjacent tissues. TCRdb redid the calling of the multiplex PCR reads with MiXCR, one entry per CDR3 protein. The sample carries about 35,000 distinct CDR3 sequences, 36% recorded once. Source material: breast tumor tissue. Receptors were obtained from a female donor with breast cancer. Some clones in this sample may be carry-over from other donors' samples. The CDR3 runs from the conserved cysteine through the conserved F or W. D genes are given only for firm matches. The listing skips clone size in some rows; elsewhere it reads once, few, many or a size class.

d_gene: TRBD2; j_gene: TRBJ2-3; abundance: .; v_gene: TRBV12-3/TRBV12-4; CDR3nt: TGTGCCAGCAGTCTAATCCTAGCGGGAGGGGATACGCAGTATTTT; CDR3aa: CASSLILAGGDTQYF
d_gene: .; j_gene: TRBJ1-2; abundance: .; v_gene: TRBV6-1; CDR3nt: TGTGCCAGCAGTTTACAGGGAAGCTATGGCTACACTTTC; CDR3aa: CASSLQGSYGYTF
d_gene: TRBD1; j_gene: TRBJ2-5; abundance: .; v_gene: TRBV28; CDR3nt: TGTGCCAGCCGCGGACAGGTCGCCCAAGAGACCCAGTACTTC; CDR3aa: CASRGQVAQETQYF
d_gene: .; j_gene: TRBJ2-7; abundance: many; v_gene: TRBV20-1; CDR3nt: TGCAGTGCTAGACCGCAACTTGGGGACGGGGCCTACGAGCAGTACTTC; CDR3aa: CSARPQLGDGAYEQYF
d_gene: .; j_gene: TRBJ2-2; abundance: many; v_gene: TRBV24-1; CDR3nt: TGTGCCACCAGTGACCATTCGGGGTCCGGGGAGCTGTTTTTT; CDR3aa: CATSDHSGSGELFF
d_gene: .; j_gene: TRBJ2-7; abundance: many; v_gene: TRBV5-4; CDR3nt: TGTGCCAGCAGAGGGACGGCGGACTCCTACGAGCAGTACTTC; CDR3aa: CASRGTADSYEQYF
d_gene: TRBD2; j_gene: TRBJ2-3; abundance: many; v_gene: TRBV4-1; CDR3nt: TGCGCCAGCAGCCAAGGAACTAGCGGGAGGAGGACAGATACGCAGTATTTT; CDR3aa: CASSQGTSGRRTDTQYF
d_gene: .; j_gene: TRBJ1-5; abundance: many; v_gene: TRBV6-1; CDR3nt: TGTGCCAGCAGTGCGGGGCAGGGTAGCAATCAGCCCCAGCATTTT; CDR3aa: CASSAGQGSNQPQHF
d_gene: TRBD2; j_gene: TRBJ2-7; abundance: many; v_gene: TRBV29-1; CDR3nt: TGCAGCGTAAGAGCGACTAGCGGGATCCCCTACGAGCAGTACTTC; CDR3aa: CSVRATSGIPYEQYF
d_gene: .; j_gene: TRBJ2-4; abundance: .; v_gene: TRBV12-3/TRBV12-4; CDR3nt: TGTGCCAGCAGTTTAGGTCCCTCTATAGCAGGACTAGCCAAAAACATTCAGTACTTC; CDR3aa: CASSLGPSIAGLAKNIQYF
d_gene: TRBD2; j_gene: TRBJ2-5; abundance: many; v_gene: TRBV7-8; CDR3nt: TGTGCCAGCAGCTCACTAGCGGGAGGGGAGACCCAGTACTTC; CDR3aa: CASSSLAGGETQYF
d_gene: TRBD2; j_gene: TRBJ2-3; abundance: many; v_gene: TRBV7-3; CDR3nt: TGTGCCAGCAGCTCGACACCCCGGACTAGCGGGCTCACAGATACGCAGTATTTT; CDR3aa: CASSSTPRTSGLTDTQYF
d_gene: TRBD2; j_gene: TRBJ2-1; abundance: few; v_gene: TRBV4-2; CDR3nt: TGTGCCAGCAGCCAACCACTAGCGGGAGTCGGTCATGAGCAGTTCTTC; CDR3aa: CASSQPLAGVGHEQFF
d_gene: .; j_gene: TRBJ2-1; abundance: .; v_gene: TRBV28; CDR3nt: TGTGCCAGCTGTTCGGGAGGCAGGGGTTATTACTCCTACAATGAGCAGTTCTTC; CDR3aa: CASCSGGRGYYSYNEQFF
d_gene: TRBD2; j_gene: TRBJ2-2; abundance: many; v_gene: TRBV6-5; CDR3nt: TGTGCCAGCAAAGGACTAGCGGGGAACACCGGGGAGCTGTTTTTT; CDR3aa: CASKGLAGNTGELFF
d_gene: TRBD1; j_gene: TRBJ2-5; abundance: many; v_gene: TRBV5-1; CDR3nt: TGCGCCAGCAGCCGGACAGGGGGTCTCCAAGAGACCCAGTACTTC; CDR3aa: CASSRTGGLQETQYF
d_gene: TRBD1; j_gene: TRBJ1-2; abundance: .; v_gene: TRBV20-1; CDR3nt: TGCAGTGCGTGGGACAGGGGGCAAGGTGGCTACACCTTC; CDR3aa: CSAWDRGQGGYTF
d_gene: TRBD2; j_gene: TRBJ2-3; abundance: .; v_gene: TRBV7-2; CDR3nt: TGTGCCAGCAGCTTACTAGCGGGAGTTGGAGATACGCAGTATTTT; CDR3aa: CASSLLAGVGDTQYF
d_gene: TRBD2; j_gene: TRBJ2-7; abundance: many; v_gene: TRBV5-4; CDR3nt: TGTGCCAGCAGCTTGAAGGGGCTAGCGGGAGGTCGGGGCCTCTACGAGCAGTACTTC; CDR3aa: CASSLKGLAGGRGLYEQYF
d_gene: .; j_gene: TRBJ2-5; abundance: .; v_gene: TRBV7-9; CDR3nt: TGTGCCAGCAGCTTAGCACAGACCCCCCACCTGGAGACCCAGTACTTC; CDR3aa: CASSLAQTPHLETQYF
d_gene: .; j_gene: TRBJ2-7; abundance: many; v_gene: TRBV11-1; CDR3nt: TGTGCCAGCAGCGAATCCTACAGCTCCTACGAGCAGTACTTC; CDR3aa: CASSESYSSYEQYF
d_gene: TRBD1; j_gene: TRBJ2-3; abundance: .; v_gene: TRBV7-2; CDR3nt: TGTGCCAGCAGCGCCTCGACAGGGGGTAGCACAGATACGCAGTATTTT; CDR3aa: CASSASTGGSTDTQYF
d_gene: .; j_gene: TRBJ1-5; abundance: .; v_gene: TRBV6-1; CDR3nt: TGTGCCAGCAGTGAAGTAGGATGGGGTCAGCCCCAGCATTTT; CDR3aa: CASSEVGWGQPQHF
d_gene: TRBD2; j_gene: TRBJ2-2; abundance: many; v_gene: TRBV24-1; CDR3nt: TGTGCCACCAGTGACCCCGGACTAGCGGGCACCGGGGAGCTGTTTTTT; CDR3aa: CATSDPGLAGTGELFF
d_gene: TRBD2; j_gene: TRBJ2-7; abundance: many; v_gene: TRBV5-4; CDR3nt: TGTGCCAGCAGCCCCGTAGCGGGATCTGGTAACTACGAGCAGTACTTC; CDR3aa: CASSPVAGSGNYEQYF
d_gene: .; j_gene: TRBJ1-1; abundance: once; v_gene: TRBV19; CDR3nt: TGTGCCAGTAGTCGGGACACACTGAACACTGAAGCTTTCTTT; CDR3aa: CASSRDTLNTEAFF
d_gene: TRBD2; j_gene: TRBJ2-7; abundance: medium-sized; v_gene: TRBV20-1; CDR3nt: TGCAGTGCCGCCCACGGCGGGAGCCACGAGCAGTACTTC; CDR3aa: CSAAHGGSHEQYF
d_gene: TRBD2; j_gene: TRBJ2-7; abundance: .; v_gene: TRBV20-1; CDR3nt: TGCAGTGTCAGAGGACTAGCGGGAGGACCGCTCTCCTACGAGCAGTACTTC; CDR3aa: CSVRGLAGGPLSYEQYF
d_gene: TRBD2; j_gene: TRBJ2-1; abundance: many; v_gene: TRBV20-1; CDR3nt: TGCAGTGCTAGAACCGGGACTAGCCTCAATGAGCAGTTCTTC; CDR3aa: CSARTGTSLNEQFF
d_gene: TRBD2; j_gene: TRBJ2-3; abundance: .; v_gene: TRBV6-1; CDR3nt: TGTGCCAGCAGTGGCCGGAGCGGGAGGACAGATACGCAGTATTTT; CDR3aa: CASSGRSGRTDTQYF
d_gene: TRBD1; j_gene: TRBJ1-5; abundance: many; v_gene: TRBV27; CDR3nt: TGTGCCAGCAGTTTAAAGGGGGCGTTTCAGCCCCAGCATTTT; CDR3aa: CASSLKGAFQPQHF
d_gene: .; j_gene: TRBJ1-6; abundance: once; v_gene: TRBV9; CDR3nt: TGTGCCAGCGGGGATTGGCAGGAAAATAATTCACCCCTCCACTTT; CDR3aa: CASGDWQENNSPLHF
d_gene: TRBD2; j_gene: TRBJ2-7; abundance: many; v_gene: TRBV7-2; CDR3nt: TGTGCCAGCAGCTTAGGGGTTAGCGGGAGCCCCGAGCAGTACTTC; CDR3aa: CASSLGVSGSPEQYF
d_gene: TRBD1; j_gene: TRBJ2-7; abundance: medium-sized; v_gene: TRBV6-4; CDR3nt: TGTGCCAGCAGTGACTCGGGACAGGGTTTTTACGAGCAGTACTTC; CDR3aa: CASSDSGQGFYEQYF
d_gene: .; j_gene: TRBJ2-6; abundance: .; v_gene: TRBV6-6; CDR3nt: TGTGCCAGCAGTGACAGGTCCCGGCCTGGGGCCAACGTCCTGACTTTC; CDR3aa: CASSDRSRPGANVLTF
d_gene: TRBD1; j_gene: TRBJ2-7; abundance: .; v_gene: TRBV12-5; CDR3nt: TGTGCTAGTGCCAACCGAATTCCGGGACAGGGGGCCGTGTCCTACGAGCAGTACTTC; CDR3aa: CASANRIPGQGAVSYEQYF
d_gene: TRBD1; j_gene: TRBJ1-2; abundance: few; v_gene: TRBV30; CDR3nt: TGTGCCTGGACCCCTGACAGGGGGTATCTTGGCTACACCTTC; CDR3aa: CAWTPDRGYLGYTF
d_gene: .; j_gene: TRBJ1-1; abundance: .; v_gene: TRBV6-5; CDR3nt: TGTGCCAGCAGTTACGAAAGGGACACTGAAGCTTTCTTT; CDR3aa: CASSYERDTEAFF
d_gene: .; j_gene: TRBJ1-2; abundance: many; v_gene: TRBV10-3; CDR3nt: TGTGCCATCAGTCCCCAGGGGTACTATGGCTACACCTTC; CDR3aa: CAISPQGYYGYTF
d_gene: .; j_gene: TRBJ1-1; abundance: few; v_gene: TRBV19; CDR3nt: TGTGCCAGTAGCCAGAAACCGAACACTGAAGCTTTCTTT; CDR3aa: CASSQKPNTEAFF
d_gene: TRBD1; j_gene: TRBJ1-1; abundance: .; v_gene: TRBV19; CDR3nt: TGTGCCAGTAGTGAACCTCGCAGGGGGGGGACTGAAGCTTTCTTT; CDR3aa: CASSEPRRGGTEAFF
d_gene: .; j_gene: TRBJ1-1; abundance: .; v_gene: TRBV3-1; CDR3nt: TGTGCCAGCAGCCACTGGGGATCTGAAGCTTTCTTT; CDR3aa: CASSHWGSEAFF
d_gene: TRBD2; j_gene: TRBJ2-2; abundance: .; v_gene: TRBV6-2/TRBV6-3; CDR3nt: TGTGCCAGCAGTTCCGGGACTAGCCCCGGGGAGCTGTTTTTT; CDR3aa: CASSSGTSPGELFF
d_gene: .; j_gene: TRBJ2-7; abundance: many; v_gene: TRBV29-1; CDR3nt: TGCAGCGTTGAACAGGGGATGGACGAGCAGTACTTC; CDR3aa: CSVEQGMDEQYF
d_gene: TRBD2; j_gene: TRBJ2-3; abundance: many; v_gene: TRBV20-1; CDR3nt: TGCAGTGTGAGGGGTAGCGGGAGGAGCACAGATACGCAGTATTTT; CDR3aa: CSVRGSGRSTDTQYF
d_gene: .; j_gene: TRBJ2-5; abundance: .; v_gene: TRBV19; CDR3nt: TGTGCCAGTAGTATGAGGAGGGAGACCCAGTACTTC; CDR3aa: CASSMRRETQYF
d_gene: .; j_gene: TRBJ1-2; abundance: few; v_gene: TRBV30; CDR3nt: TGTGCCTGGAAGGGAGGTCAGCTAGCTAACTATGGCTACACCTTC; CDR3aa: CAWKGGQLANYGYTF
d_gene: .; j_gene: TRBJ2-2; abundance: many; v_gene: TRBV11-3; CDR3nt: TGTGCCAGCAGCGCCACTCGATTTGACACCGGGGAGCTGTTTTTT; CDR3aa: CASSATRFDTGELFF
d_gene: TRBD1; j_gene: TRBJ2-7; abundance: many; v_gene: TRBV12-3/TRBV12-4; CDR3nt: TGTGCCAGCAGCAGGGACAGAGCCTACGAGCAGTACTTC; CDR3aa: CASSRDRAYEQYF
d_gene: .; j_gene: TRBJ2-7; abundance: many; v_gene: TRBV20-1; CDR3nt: TGCAGTGCTAGAGATCTAGCCGGTGAGCAGTACTTC; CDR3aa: CSARDLAGEQYF
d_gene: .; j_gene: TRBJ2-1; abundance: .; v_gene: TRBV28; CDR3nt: TGTGCCAGCAGTCATCTACCCAATGAGCAGTTCTTC; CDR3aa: CASSHLPNEQFF
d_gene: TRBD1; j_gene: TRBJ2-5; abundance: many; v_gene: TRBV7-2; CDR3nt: TGTGCCAGCAGCCCGACAGGGGCCCAAGAGACCCAGTACTTC; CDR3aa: CASSPTGAQETQYF
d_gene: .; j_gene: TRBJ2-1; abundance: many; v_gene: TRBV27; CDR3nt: TGTGCCAGCAGCGCGGACGGGCAGCAGTTCTTC; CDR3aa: CASSADGQQFF
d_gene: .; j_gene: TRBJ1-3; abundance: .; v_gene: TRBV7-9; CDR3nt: TGTGCCAGCAGCCTACGGGGCGTCCGCTCTGGAAACACCATATATTTT; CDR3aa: CASSLRGVRSGNTIYF
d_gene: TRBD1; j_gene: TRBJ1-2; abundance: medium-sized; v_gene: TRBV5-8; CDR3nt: TGTGCCAGCAGCCCGAGGCAGGGGGCTAACTATGGCTACACCTTC; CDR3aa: CASSPRQGANYGYTF
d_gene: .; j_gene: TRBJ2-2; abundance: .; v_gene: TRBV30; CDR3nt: TGTGCCTGGAGGGATCACACCGGGGAGCTGTTTTTT; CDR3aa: CAWRDHTGELFF
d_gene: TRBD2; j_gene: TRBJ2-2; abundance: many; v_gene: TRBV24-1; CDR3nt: TGTGCCACCGCGCGGGGGGGCACCGGGGAGCTGTTTTTT; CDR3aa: CATARGGTGELFF
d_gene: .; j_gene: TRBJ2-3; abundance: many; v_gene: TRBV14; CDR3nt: TGTGCCAGCAGCCCAGGACTTAGAGAGGGGACAGATACGCAGTATTTT; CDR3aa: CASSPGLREGTDTQYF
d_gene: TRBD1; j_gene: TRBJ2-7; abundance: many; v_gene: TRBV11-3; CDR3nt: TGTGCCAGCAGCTTAGGGGGACAGGGCCAGTACGAGCAGTACTTC; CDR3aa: CASSLGGQGQYEQYF
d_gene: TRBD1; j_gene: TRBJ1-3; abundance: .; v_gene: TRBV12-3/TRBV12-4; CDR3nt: TGTGCCAGCAGTTTCGACAGGGGGCCACCTGGAAACACCATATATTTT; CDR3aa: CASSFDRGPPGNTIYF